This TCR beta chain was recovered during a study of monozygotic twins with inflammatory bowel disease. Each of TCRalpha and TCRbeta cDNA went through two nested PCRs, lasting 16 and 9 cycles. Reprocessing the 5' RACE reads, TCRdb reports a single entry for every CDR3 protein and omits DNA. Its table records over 150,000 distinct CDR3 sequences. CDR3 length equals 15 residues. CDR1 is KGHDR, CDR2 SFDVKD, per germline. Input material: blood. The V call is TRBV24-1, the J call TRBJ1-5; the D gene TCRdb calls, TRBD1, cannot be checked with no DNA. The clonotype originates from a human donor with ulcerative colitis or Crohn's disease, or a healthy co-twin of an affected twin (not recorded which). CDR3 residues: CATSDSRQGSQPQHF.